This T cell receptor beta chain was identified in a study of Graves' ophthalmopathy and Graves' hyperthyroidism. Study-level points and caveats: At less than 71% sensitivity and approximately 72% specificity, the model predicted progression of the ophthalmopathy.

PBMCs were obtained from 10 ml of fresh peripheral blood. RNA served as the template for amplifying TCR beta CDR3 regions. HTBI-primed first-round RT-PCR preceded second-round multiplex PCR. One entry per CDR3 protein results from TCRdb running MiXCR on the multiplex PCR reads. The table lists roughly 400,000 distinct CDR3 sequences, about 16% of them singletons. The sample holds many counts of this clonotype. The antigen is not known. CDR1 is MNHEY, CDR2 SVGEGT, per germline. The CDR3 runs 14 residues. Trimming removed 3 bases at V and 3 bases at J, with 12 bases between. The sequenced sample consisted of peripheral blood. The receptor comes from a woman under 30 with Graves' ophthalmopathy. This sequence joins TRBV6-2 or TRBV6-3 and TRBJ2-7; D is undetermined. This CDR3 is CASSYGLGYYEQYF. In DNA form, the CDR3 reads TGTGCCAGCAGTTATGGGCTCGGTTACTACGAGCAGTACTTC.